This T cell receptor beta chain was obtained from a study of T cells in Graves' hyperthyroidism and ophthalmopathy (dated by TCRdb to between 2019 and 2020). In the study overall: Peripheral blood samples were taken at the time of initial diagnosis, prior to any treatment. Once sampling was done, hyperthyroidism patients were given methimazole at a starting dose of 30 mg daily, whereas ophthalmopathy patients were given high-dose intravenous methylprednisolone. A discovery cohort of approximately 97 patients, about 40 with Graves' ophthalmopathy and 55 to 60 with stable Graves' hyperthyroidism, was used to find distinguishing TCR V-J signatures. Whether ophthalmopathy could be predicted prospectively was tested in an independent validation cohort made up of 18 to 20 hyperthyroidism patients plus 17 patients who later progressed to ophthalmopathy. TCR Vbeta CDR3 sequencing of 120 to 150 peripheral blood samples (43 ophthalmopathy, roughly 72 hyperthyroidism and approximately 17 progressor patients) is reported in the paper. In about 6 Graves' hyperthyroidism patients, the study also compared T-cell repertoires from thyroid tissue with T-cell repertoires from blood. The approximately 98 discovery patients were randomly divided into training and test sets at a 7:3 ratio.

Regarding this clonotype: Its antigen target is currently unknown. Nothing much larger sits one base from this clone, and base qualities are not available.

Stable Graves' hyperthyroidism was defined as no progression to ophthalmopathy during 18 months of follow-up. Hyperthyroidism patients were newly diagnosed, with disease duration under 2 months, and aged 18 to 65 years. The study excluded patients with uncontrolled infections, other autoimmune diseases, pregnancy or lactation. Clinical symptoms, serum thyroxine and TRAb, thyroid ultrasound, and orbital computed tomography formed the basis for the diagnoses. PBMCs were separated from roughly 10 ml of fresh peripheral blood using Ficoll-Paque density gradient centrifugation. Trizol reagent was used to extract total RNA, and RNA quality was then checked on an Agilent 2100 Bioanalyzer. CDR1 and CDR2 are drawn from the germline V gene: MDHEN, SYDVKM. V drops 1 base and J drops 7 bases, leaving 13 bases in between. Its CDR3 holds 14 amino acids, cysteine through phenylalanine. Only the CDR3 region is kept as DNA, spanning 42 bases read in frame from base 1.

Findings and caveats that apply to the study as a whole: A model built on a 13 V-J signature distinguished ophthalmopathy from stable hyperthyroidism, reaching 87.88% sensitivity and around 82% specificity in cross-validation and 80%/75% in testing. Most expanded thyroid clonotypes (frequency above 0.001) were also detected in blood, a finding suggesting that blood repertoires may reflect thyroid immune responses. In validation, progression to ophthalmopathy was predicted by the model with around 70% sensitivity and roughly 76% specificity, a median of approximately 6.5 months before onset. Sample size was not statistically predetermined, and blinding of investigators to group allocation was not performed.

TCR beta CDR3 regions were amplified from RNA transcripts. For the first round of RT-PCR on the TCR CDR3, the HTBI primer set was used together with the Qiagen OneStep RT-PCR kit. The libraries were constructed in a second round of multiplex PCR and then size-selected and purified. Sequencing of the libraries was done on an Illumina HiSeq2000 using paired-end 100 bp reads. For the original study's pipeline: Raw data were processed with SOAPnuke, discarding reads with adapters, uncalled bases, mean Phred below 15, or no exact constant-primer or identifier match. High-quality paired reads were merged using COPE v1.2.5, and each unique nucleotide sequence was defined as a clonotype. MiTCR v1.1 was used to align clonotypes to the IMGT TRBV, TRBD and TRBJ reference segments. Analysis was restricted to V-J combinations with a frequency above 0.0001, which covered over 98% of repertoires. The TCS score was defined as F50 (clonal expansion) divided by E x V (chaos), with BLOSUM62-based TCRdist calculated between CDR3 peptides within each V-J. Welch's t-statistics and random forest reduced fewer than 600 V-J features to 13, which were used in a naive Bayes classifier (R e1071). TCRdb itself trimmed the public reads at Q25 with fastp, ran MiXCR and retained productive beta chains. A single entry per CDR3 protein holds the most common genes and DNA from its merged rows. These V and J calls rely on TCRdb rather than the paper's analysis. For this sample the table gives approximately 710,000 distinct CDR3 sequences, of which 17% were detected only once. Less than 20% of the sample is in the top ten clones.

The TCR comes from a man in his forties or fifties with Graves' hyperthyroidism. The chain uses TRBV28 and TRBJ1-2, with the D gene call left open. The sample taken for sequencing was blood. At the DNA level, the sequence is TGTGCCAGCAGTTTATCCGGCAGGTGGGGTGGCTACACCTTC. This codes for CASSLSGRWGGYTF.